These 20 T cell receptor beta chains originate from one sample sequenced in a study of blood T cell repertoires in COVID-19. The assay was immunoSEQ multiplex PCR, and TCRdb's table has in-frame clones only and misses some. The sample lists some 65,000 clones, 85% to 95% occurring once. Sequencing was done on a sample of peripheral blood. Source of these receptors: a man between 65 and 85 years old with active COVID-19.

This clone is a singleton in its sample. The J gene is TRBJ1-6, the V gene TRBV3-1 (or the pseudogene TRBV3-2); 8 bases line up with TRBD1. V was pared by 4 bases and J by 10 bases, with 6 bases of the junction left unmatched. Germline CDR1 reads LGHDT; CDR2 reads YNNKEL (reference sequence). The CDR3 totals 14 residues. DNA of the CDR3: TGTGCCAGCAGCCCTGGACAGGGTGAGTCACCCCTCCACTTT. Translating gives CASSPGQGESPLHF.

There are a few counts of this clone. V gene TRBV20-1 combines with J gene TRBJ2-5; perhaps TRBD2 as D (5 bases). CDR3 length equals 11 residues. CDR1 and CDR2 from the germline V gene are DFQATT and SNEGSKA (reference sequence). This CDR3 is CCGRYQETQYF. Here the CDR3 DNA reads TGCTGCGGGCGGTACCAAGAGACCCAGTACTTC.

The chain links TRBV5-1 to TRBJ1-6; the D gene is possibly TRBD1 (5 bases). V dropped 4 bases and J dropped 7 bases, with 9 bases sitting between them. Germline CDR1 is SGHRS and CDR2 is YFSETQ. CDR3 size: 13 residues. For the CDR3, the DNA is TGCGCCAGCAGCGAAGGGGTGAATTCACCCCTCCACTTT. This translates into CASSEGVNSPLHF.

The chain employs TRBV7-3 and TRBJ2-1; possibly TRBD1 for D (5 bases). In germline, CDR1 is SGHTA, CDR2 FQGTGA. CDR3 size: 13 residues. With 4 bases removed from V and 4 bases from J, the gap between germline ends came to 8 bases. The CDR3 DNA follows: TGTGCCAGCAGCTCACAGGTATACAATGAGCAGTTCTTC. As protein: CASSSQVYNEQFF.

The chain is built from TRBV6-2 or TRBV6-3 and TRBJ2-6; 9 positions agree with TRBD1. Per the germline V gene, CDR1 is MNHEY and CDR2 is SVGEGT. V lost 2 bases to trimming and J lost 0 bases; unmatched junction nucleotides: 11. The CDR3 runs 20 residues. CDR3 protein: CASSYVPGQGSSSGANVLTF. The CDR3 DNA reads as TGTGCCAGCAGTTACGTCCCGGGACAGGGATCCTCCTCTGGGGCCAACGTCCTGACTTTC.

The CDR3 nucleotides read TGTGGGGTGGGGCCCCCCTACGAGCAGTACTTC. This encodes CGVGPPYEQYF. The J gene is TRBJ2-7, the V gene TRBV6-5; D is perhaps TRBD1 (5 bases). Looked up from germline, CDR1 is MNHEY and CDR2 is SVGAGI. This CDR3 region has 11 residues.

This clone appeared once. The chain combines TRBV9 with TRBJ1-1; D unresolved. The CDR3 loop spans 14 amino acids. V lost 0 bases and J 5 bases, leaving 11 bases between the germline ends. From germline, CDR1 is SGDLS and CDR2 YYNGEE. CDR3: CASSVGPEGTEAFF. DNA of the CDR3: TGTGCCAGCAGCGTAGGTCCCGAGGGAACTGAAGCTTTCTTT.

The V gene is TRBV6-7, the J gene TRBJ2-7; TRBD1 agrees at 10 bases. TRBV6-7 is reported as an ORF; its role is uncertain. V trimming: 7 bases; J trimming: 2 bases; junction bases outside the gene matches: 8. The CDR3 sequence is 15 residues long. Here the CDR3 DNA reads TGTGCCAGCATGGTGGGACAGGGGACCCCCTACGAGCAGTACGTC. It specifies CASMVGQGTPYEQYV.

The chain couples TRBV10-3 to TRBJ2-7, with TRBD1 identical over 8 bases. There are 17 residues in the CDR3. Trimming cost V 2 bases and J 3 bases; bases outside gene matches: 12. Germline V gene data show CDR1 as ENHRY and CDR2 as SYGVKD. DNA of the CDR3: TGTGCCATCAGTGAGAGGAGTGGTTTTGGACAGGGCTACGAGCAGTACGTC. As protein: CAISERSGFGQGYEQYV.

Here the CDR3 DNA reads TGTGCCAGCAGTTTAAGGGAGGGGGGCGAGCAGTACTTC. This codes for CASSLREGGEQYF. This chain joins TRBV12-3 or TRBV12-4 and TRBJ2-7, with D maybe TRBD2 (7 bases). This CDR3 is 13 amino acids long. V gave up 2 bases and J gave up 6 bases, with 11 bases separating them.

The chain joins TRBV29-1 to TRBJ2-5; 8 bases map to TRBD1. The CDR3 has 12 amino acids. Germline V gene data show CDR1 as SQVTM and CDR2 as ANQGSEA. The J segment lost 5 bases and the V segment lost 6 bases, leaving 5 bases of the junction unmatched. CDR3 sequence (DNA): TGCAGCGTACGACAGGGGTTCGAGACCCAGTACTTC. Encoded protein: CSVRQGFETQYF.

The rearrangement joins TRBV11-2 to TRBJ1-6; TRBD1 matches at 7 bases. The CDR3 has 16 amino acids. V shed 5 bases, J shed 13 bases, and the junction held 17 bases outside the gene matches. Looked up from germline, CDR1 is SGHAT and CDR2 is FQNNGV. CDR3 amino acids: CASSEEGDSPLFPLHF. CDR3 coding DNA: TGTGCCAGCAGCGAAGAAGGGGACAGCCCCTTATTTCCCCTCCACTTT.

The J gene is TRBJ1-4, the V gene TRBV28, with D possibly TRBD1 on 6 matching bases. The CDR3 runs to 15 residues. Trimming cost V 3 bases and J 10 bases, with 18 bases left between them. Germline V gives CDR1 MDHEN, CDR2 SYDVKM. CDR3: CASSFPQGNSGKLFF. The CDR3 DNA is TGTGCCAGCAGTTTTCCACAGGGTAACTCGGGAAAACTGTTTTTT.

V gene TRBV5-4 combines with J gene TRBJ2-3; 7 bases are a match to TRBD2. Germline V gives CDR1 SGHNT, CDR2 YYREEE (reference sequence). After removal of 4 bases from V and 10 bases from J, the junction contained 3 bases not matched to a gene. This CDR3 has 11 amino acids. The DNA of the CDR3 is TGTGCCAGCAGCCTCGCGGGGGCGCAGTATTTT. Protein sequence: CASSLAGAQYF.

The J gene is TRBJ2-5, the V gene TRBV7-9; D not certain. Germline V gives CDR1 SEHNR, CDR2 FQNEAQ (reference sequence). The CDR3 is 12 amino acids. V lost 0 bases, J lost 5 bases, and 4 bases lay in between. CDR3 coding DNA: TGTGCCAGCAGCTTAGCCTTGGAGACCCAGTACTTC. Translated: CASSLALETQYF.

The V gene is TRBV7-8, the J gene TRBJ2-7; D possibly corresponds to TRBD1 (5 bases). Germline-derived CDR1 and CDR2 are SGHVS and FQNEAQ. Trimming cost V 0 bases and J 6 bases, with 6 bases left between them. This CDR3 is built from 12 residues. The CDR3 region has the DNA TGTGCCAGCAGCTTAGCCAGGGCCGAGCAGTACTTC. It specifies CASSLARAEQYF.

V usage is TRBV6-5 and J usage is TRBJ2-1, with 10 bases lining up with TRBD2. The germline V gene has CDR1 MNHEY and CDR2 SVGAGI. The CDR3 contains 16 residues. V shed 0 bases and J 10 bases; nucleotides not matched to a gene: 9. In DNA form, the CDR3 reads TGTGCCAGCAGTTACTCGGTGAGCGGGGGGGCGAGGGAGCAGTTCTTC. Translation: CASSYSVSGGAREQFF.

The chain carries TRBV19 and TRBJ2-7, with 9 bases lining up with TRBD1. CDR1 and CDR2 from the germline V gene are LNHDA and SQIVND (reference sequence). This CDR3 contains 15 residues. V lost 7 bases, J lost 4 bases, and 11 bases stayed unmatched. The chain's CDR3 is CASTKAGTGFYEQYF. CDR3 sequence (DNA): TGTGCCAGTACCAAAGCCGGGACAGGGTTTTACGAGCAGTACTTC.

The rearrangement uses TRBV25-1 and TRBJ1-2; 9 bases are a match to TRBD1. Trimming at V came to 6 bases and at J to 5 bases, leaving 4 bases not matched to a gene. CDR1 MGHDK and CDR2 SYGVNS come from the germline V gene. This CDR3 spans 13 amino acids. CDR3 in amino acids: CASRQGARYGYTF. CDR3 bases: TGTGCCAGCAGACAGGGGGCGAGGTATGGCTACACCTTC.

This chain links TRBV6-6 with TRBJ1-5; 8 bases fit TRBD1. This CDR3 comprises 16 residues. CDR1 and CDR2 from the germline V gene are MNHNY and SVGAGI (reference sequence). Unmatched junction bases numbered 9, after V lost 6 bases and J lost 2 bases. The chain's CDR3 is CASRDRARGGNQPQHF. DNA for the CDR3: TGTGCCAGCAGGGACAGGGCTCGAGGAGGCAATCAGCCCCAGCATTTT.